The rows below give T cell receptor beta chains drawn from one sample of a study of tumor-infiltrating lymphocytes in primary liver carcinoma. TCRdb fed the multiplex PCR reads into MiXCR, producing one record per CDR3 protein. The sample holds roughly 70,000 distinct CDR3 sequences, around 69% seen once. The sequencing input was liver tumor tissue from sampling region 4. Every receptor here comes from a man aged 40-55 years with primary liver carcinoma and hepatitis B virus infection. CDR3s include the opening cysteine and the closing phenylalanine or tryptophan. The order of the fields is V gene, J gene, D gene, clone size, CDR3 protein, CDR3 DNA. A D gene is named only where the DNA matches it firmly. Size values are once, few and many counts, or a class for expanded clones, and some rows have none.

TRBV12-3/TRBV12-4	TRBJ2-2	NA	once	CASSPLSGELFF	TGTGCCAGCAGTCCGCTGAGCGGGGAGCTGTTTTTT
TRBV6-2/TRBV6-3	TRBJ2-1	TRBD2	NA	CASSYSRTSGANEQLF	TGTGCCAGCAGTTACTCCCGGACTAGCGGGGCCAATGAGCAGTTATTC
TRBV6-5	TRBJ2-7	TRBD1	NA	CASSYSGQGGEQYF	TGTGCCAGCAGTTACTCTGGACAGGGGGGCGAGCAGTACTTC
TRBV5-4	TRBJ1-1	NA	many	CASSLTGSKNTEAFF	TGTGCCAGCAGCTTGACAGGGTCGAAGAACACTGAAGCTTTCTTT
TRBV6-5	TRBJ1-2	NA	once	CSSSYSGDVNGYTF	TGTTCCAGCAGTTACAGTGGGGACGTGAATGGCTACACCTTC
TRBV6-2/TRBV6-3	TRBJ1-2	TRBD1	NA	CASRRQGAKYGYTF	TGTGCCAGCAGAAGACAGGGCGCAAAGTATGGCTACACCTTC
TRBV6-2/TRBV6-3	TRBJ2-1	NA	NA	CASSYSIKRLNQDEQFF	TGTGCTAGCAGTTACTCTATAAAGCGACTCAATCAGGATGAACAGTTCTTC
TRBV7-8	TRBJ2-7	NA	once	CASSFDSAYEHYF	TGTGCCAGCAGCTTTGACTCCGCTTACGAGCATTACTTC
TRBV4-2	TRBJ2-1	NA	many	CASSQDWTTGGEQFF	TGTGCCAGCAGCCAAGATTGGACTACCGGCGGTGAGCAGTTCTTC
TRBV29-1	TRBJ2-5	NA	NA	CSGTTDQVTQYF	TGCAGCGGAACGACAGACCAAGTGACCCAGTACTTC
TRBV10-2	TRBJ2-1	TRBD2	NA	CTRSGTSSYNEQFF	TGCACCAGAAGTGGGACTAGCTCCTACAATGAACAGTTCTTC
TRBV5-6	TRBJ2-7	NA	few	CASSDAGQLVYEQYF	TGTGCCAGCAGCGACGCGGGACAGCTAGTCTACGAGCAGTACTTC
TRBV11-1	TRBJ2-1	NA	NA	CTSRKKMRIGGDEQFF	TGCACCAGCAGAAAAAAGATGAGGATAGGAGGGGATGAGCAGTTCTTC
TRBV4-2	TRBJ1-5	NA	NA	CASSQESGISNQSQHF	TGTGCCAGCAGCCAAGAGTCCGGGATTAGCAATCAGTCCCAGCATTTT
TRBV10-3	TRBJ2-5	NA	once	CAISDRGRETKYF	TGTGCCATCAGTGACAGAGGGCGTGAGACCAAGTACTTC
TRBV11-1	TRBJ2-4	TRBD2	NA	CATSFPGTSGTTNIQYF	TGTGCCACCAGTTTTCCCGGTACTAGCGGGACCACAAACATTCAGTACTTC
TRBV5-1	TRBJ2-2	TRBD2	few	CACSLSSGTTLGEELFF	TGCGCCTGCAGCTTGTCGTCCGGGACTACCCTCGGCGAGGAGCTGTTTTTT
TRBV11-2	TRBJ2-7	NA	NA	CANSLESGISVEQYF	TGTGCCAACAGCTTAGAGTCCGGGATCTCTGTCGAGCAGTATTTC
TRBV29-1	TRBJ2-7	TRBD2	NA	CSDCQGGNGQYF	TGCAGCGATTGTCAGGGAGGGAACGGGCAGTACTTC
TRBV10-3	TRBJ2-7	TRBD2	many	CAIGLDYEQYF	TGTGCCATCGGACTAGACTACGAGCAGTACTTC
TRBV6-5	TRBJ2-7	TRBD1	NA	CARRAGQAASSYEQYF	TGTGCCAGAAGGGCCGGACAGGCAGCATCCTCTTACGAGCAGTACTTC
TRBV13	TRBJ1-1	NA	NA	CASSLATETEAFF	TGTGCCAGCAGCTTAGCGACGGAGACTGAAGCTTTCTTT
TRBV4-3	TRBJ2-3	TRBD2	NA	CASNPADTSGRATDRQYF	TGCGCTAGCAACCCGGCCGATACTAGCGGGAGGGCCACAGATAGGCAGTATTTT
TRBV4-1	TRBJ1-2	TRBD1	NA	CAISQGDRKYGYIF	TGCGCCATCAGCCAAGGGGACAGGAAATATGGCTACATCTTC
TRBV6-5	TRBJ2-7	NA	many	CASSYKGPATSIPYEQYF	TGTGCCAGCAGTTACAAGGGCCCTGCCACTTCGATACCCTACGAGCAGTACTTC
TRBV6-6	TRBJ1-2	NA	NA	CANSDTGLVLYGYTF	TGTGCCAACAGTGATACAGGGCTAGTACTCTATGGCTACACATTC
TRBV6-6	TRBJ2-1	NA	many	CASSAPLGALESNEQFF	TGTGCCAGCAGTGCCCCGTTGGGGGCGTTAGAATCCAATGAGCAGTTCTTC
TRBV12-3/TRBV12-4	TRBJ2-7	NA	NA	CASNIGLHEQYF	TGTGCCAGCAATATCGGACTCCACGAGCAGTACTTT